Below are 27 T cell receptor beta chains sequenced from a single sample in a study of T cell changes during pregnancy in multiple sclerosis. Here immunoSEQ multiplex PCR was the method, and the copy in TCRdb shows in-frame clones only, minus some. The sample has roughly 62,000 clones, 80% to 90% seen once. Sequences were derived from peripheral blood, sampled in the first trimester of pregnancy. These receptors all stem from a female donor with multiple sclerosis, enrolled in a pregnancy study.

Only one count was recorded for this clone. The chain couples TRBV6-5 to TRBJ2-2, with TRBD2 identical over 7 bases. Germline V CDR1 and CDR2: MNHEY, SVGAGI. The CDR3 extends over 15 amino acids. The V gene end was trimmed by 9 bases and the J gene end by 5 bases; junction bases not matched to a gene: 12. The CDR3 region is CASREEQPWTGELFF. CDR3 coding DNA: TGTGCCAGTCGGGAGGAACAGCCGTGGACCGGGGAGCTGTTTTTT.

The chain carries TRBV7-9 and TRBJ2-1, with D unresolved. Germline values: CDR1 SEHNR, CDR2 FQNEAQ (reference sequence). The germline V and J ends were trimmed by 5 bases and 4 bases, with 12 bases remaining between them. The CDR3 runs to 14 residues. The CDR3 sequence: CASSPPLRYNEQFF. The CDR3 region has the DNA TGTGCCAGCAGCCCTCCCTTGCGATACAATGAGCAGTTCTTC.

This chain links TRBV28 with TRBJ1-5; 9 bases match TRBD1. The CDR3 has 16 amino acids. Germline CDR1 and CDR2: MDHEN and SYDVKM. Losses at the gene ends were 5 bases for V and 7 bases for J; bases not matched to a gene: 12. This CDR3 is CASSASGTGYGQPQHF. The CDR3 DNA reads TGTGCCAGCAGTGCCTCCGGGACAGGGTACGGCCAGCCCCAGCATTTT.

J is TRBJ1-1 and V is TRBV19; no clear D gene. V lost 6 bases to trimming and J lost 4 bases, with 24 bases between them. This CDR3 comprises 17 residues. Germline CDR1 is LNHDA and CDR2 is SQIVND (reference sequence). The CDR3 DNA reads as TGTGCCAGTAGACCCCTCCAGATAAAACGGGTAGTCACTGAAGCTTTCTTT. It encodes CASRPLQIKRVVTEAFF.

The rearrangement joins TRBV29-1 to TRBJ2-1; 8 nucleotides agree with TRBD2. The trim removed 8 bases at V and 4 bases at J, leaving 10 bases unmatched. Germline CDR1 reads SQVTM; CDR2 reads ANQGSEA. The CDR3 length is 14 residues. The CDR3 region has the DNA TGCAGCTCTCTAGTAGTAGCGGGGTACAATGAGCAGTTCTTC. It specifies CSSLVVAGYNEQFF.

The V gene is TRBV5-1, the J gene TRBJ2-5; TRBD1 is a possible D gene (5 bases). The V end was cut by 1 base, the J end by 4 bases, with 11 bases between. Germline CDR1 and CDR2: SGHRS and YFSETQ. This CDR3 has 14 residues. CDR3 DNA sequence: TGCGCCAGCAGCTTGAAAGGGGCAGGAGAGACCCAGTACTTC. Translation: CASSLKGAGETQYF.

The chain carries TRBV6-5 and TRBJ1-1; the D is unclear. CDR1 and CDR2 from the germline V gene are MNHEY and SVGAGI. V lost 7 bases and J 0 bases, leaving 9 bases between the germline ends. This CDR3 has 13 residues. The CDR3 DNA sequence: TGTGCCAGCACCCTCGGAGTGAACACTGAAGCTTTCTTT. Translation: CASTLGVNTEAFF.

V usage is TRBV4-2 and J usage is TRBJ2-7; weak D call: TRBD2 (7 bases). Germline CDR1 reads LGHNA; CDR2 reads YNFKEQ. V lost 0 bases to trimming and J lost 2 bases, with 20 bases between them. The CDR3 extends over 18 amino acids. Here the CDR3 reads CASSQESLRGGVAYEQYF. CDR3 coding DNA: TGTGCCAGCAGCCAAGAGTCCTTAAGGGGGGGAGTGGCCTACGAGCAGTACTTC.

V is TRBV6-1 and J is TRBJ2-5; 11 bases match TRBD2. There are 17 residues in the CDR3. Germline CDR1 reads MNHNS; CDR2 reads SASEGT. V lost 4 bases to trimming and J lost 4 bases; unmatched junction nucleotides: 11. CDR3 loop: CASSVAGGPIVGETQYF. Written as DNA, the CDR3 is TGTGCCAGCAGTGTAGCGGGAGGGCCAATCGTCGGAGAGACCCAGTACTTC.

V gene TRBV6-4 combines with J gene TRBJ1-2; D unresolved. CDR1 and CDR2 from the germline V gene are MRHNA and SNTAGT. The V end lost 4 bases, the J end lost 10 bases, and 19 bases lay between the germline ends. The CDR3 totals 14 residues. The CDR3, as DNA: TGTGCCAGCAGTGCGGGTGACCCCTCGAGGGCCTACACCTTC. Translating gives CASSAGDPSRAYTF.

The CDR3 loop reads CASKTPRYNEQFF. As DNA, the CDR3 is TGTGCCAGCAAGACTCCTCGGTACAATGAGCAGTTCTTC. The chain carries TRBV25-1 and TRBJ2-1; D is unclear. Trimming left V 7 bases short and J 4 bases short, with 11 bases between. The CDR3 runs to 13 residues. Germline CDR1 and CDR2: MGHDK and SYGVNS.

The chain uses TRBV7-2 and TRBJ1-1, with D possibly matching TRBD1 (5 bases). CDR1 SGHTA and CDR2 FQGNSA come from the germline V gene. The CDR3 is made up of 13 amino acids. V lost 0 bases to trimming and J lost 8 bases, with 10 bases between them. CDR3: CASSLARGGEAFF. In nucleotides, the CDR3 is TGTGCCAGCAGCTTAGCTCGGGGGGGGGAAGCTTTCTTT.

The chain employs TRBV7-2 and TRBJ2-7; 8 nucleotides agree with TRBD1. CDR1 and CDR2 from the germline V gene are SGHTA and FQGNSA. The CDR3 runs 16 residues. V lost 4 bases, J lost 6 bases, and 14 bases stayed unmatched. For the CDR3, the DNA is TGTGCCAGCAGCTCACATTTTGGGCAGGGGGCGGGCGAGCAGTACTTC. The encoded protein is CASSSHFGQGAGEQYF.

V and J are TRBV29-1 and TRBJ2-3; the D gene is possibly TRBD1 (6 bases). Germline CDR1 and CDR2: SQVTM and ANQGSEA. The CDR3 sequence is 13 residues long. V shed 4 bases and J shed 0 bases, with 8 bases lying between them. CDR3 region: CSVGQDSTDTQYF. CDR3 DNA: TGCAGCGTTGGACAGGACAGCACAGATACGCAGTATTTT.

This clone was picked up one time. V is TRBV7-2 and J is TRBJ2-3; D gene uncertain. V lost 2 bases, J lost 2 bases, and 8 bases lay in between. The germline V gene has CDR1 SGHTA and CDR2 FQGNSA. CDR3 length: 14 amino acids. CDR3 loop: CASSLQVATDTQYF. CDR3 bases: TGTGCCAGCAGCTTACAGGTTGCCACAGATACGCAGTATTTT.

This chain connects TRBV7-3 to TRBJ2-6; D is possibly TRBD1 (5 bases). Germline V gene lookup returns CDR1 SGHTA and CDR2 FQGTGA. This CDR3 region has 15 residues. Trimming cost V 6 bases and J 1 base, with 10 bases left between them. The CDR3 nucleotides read TGTGCCAGCAGTTTCCAGGGATCTGGGGCCAACGTCCTGACTTTC. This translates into CASSFQGSGANVLTF.

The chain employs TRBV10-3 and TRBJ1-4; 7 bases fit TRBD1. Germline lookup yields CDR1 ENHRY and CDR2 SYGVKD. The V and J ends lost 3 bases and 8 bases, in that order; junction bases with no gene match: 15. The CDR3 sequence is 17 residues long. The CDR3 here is CAISDARQTGREEKLFF. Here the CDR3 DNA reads TGTGCCATCAGTGACGCTAGGCAGACAGGGCGAGAGGAAAAACTGTTTTTT.

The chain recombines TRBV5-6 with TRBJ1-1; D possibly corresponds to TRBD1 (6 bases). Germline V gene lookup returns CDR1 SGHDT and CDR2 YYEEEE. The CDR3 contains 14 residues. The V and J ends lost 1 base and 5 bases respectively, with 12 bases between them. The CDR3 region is CASSLRTVGTEAFF. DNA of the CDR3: TGTGCCAGCAGCTTGCGGACAGTTGGGACTGAAGCTTTCTTT.

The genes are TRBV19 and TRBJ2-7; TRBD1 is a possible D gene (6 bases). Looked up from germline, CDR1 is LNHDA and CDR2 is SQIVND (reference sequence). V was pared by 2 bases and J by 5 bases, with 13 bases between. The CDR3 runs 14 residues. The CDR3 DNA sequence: TGTGCCAGTAGTATAAATTCGGGACACCACGAGCAGTACTTC. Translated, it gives CASSINSGHHEQYF.

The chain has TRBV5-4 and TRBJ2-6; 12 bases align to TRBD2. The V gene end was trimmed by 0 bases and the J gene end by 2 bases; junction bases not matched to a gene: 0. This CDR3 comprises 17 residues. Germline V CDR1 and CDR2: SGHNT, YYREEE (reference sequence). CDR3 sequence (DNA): TGTGCCAGCAGCTTGGGACTAGCGGGGGCTGGGGCCAACGTCCTGACTTTC. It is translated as CASSLGLAGAGANVLTF. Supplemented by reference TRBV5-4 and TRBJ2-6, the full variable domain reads ETGVTQSPTHLIKTRGQQVTLRCSSQSGHNTVSWYQQALGQGPQFIFQYYREEENGRGNFPPRFSGLQFPNYSSELNVNALELDDSALYLCASSLGLAGAGANVLTFGAGSRLTVL.

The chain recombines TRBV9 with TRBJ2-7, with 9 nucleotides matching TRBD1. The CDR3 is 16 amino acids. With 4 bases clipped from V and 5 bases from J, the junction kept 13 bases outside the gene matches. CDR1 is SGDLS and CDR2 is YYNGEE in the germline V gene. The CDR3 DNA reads TGTGCCAGCAGCCGGGGTAGGACAGGGGAAAACCACGAGCAGTACTTC. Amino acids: CASSRGRTGENHEQYF.

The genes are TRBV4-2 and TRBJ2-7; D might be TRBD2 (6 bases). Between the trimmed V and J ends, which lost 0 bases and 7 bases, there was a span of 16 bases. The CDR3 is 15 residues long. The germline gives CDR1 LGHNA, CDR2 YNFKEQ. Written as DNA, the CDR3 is TGTGCCAGCAGCCAAGATGGCGCGGGACTTGGGGAGCAGTACTTC. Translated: CASSQDGAGLGEQYF.

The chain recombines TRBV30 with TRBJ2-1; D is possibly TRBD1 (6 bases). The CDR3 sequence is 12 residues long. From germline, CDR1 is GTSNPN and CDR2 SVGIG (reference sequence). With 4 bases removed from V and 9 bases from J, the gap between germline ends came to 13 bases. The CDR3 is CAWKDSFSEQFF. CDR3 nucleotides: TGTGCCTGGAAGGACAGTTTCAGTGAGCAGTTCTTC. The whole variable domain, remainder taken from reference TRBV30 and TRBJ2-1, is SQTIHQWPATLVQPVGSPLSLECTVEGTSNPNLYWYRQAAGRGLQLLFYSVGIGQISSEVPQNLSASRPQDRQFILSSKKLLLSDSGFYLCAWKDSFSEQFFGPGTRLTVL.

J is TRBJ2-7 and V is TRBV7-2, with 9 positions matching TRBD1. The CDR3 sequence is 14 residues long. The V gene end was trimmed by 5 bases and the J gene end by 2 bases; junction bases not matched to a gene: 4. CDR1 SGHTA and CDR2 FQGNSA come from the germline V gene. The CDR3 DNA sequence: TGTGCCAGCAGCCCGGACAGGGGAGCCTACGAGCAGTACTTC. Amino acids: CASSPDRGAYEQYF.

This chain's CDR3 is CASSELAYGYTF. The DNA for the CDR3 is TGTGCCAGCAGTGAATTGGCCTATGGCTACACCTTC. The chain combines TRBV2 with TRBJ1-2; D is uncertain. Germline CDR1 SNHLY, CDR2 FYNNEI. V was pared by 2 bases and J by 4 bases, with 5 bases between. This CDR3 contains 12 residues.

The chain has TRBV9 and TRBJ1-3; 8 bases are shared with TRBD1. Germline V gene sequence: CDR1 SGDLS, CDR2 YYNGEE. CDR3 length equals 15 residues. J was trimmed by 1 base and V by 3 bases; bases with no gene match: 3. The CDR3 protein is CASSAGGQSGNTIYF. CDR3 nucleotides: TGTGCCAGCAGCGCAGGGGGCCAATCTGGAAACACCATATATTTT.

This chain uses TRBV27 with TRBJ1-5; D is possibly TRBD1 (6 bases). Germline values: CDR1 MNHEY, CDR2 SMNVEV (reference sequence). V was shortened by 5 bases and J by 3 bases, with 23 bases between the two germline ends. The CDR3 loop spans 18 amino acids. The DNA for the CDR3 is TGTGCCAGCAGTCCCCTTACCTTGTCAGGGGACCCCAATCAGCCCCAGCATTTT. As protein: CASSPLTLSGDPNQPQHF.